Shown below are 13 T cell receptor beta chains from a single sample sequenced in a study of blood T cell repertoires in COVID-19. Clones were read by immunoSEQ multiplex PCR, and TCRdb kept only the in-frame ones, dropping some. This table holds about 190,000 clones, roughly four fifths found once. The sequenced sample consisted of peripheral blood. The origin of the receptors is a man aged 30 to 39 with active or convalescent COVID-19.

In nucleotides, the CDR3 is TGTGCCAGCAGTGGAGAGACAGGGTATAGCAATCAGCCCCAGCATTTT. Its protein product is CASSGETGYSNQPQHF. The gene calls are TRBV2 and TRBJ1-5; 7 positions agree with TRBD1. CDR1 and CDR2 (germline): SNHLY, FYNNEI. The CDR3 spans 16 residues. The junction had 6 bases not matched to a gene; V was cut back by 4 bases and J by 0 bases.

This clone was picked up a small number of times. The CDR3 protein is CASSQNQGENTEAFF. In DNA form, the CDR3 reads TGCGCCAGCAGCCAAAATCAGGGGGAGAACACTGAAGCTTTCTTT. The rearrangement joins TRBV4-1 to TRBJ1-1, with 7 bases fitting TRBD1. This CDR3 region has 15 residues. The junction had 4 bases not matched to a gene; V was cut back by 2 bases and J by 1 base. Germline V gives CDR1 MGHRA, CDR2 YSYEKL.

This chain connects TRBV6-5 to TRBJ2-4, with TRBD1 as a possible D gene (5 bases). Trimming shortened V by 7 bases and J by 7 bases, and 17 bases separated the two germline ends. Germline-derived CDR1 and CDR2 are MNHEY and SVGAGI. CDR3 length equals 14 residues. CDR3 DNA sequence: TGTGCCAGCACCAACCACAGGAAGAGCAACATTCAGTACTTC. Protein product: CASTNHRKSNIQYF.

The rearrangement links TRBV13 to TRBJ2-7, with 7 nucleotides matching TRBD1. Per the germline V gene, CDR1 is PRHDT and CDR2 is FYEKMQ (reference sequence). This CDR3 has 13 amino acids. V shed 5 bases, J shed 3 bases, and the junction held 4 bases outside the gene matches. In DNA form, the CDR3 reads TGTGCCAGCAGCCGCCGGGACAGCTACGAGCAGTACGTC. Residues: CASSRRDSYEQYV.

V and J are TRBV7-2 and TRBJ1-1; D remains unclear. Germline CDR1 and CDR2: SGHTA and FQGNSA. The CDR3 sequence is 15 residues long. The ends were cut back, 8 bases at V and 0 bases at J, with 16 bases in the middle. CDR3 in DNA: TGTGCCAGCTCCCCAGGTCCCCTCATGAACACTGAAGCTTTCTTT. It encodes CASSPGPLMNTEAFF.

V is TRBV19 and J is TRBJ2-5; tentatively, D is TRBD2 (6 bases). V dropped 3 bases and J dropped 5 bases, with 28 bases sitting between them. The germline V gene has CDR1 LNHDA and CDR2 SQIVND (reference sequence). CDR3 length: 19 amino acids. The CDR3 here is CASSMLGPNLAAGRETQYF. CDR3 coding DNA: TGTGCCAGTAGTATGCTGGGCCCAAATTTAGCGGCGGGGCGGGAGACCCAGTACTTC.

CDR3 coding DNA: TGTGCCAGCAGCCAAGATTGGACACTCTCTGAAGCTTTCTTT. This sequence encodes CASSQDWTLSEAFF. V is TRBV3-1 (or the pseudogene TRBV3-2) and J is TRBJ1-1, with D possibly matching TRBD1 (5 bases). V lost 0 bases and J lost 6, with 11 bases in between. The germline CDR1 and CDR2 sequences are LGHDT and YNNKEL (reference sequence). This CDR3 has 14 amino acids.

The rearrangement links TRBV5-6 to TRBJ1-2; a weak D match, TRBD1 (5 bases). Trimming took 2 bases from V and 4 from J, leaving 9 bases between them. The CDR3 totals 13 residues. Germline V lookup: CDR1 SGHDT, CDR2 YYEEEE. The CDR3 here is CASSFQQVYGYTF. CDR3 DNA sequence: TGTGCCAGCAGCTTTCAACAGGTCTATGGCTACACCTTC.

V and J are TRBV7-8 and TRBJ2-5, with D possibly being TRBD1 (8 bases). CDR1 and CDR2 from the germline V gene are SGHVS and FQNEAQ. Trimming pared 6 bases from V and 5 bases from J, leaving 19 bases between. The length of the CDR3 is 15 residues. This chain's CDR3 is CASRDLTQGGETQYF. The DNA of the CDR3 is TGTGCCAGCAGAGACCTTACACAGGGGGGGGAGACCCAGTACTTC.

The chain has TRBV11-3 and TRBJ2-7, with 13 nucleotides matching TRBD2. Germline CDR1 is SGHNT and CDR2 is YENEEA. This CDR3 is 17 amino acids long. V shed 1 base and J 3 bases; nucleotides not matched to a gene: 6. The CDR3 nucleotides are TGTGCCAGCAGCTTAGTCCGGACTAGCGGGAGAAGCTACGAGCAGTACTTC. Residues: CASSLVRTSGRSYEQYF.

The DNA for the CDR3 is TGTGCCAGCAGCAACAGGGGAAGAGATGGCTACACCTTC. It specifies CASSNRGRDGYTF. The chain joins TRBV12-3 or TRBV12-4 to TRBJ1-2; 7 bases line up with TRBD1. After removal of 6 bases from V and 6 bases from J, the junction contained 7 bases not matched to a gene. The CDR3 consists of 13 residues.

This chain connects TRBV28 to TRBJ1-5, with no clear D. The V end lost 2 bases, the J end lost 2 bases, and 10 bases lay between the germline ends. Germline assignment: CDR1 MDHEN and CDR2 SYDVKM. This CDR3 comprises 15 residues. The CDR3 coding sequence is TGTGCCAGCAGTTTAGGGCAGGTGCGCAATCAGCCCCAGCATTTT. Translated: CASSLGQVRNQPQHF.

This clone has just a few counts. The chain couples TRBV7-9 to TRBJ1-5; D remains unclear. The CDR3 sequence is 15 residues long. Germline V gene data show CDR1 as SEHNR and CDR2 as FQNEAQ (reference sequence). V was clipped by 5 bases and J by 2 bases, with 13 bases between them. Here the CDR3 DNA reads TGTGCCAGCAGCCCCGACGGGGAGGGCAATCAGCCCCAGCATTTT. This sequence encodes CASSPDGEGNQPQHF.